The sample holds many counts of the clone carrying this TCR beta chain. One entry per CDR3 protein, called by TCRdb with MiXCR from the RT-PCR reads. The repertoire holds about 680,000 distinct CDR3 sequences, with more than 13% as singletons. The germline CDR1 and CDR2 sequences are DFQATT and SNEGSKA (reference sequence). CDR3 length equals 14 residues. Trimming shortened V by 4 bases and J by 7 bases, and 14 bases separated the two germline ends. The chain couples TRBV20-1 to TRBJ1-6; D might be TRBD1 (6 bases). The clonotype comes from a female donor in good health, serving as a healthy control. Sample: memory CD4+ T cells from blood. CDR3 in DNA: TGCAGTGCTAAGGATTCCAGGGGAAATTCACCCCTCCACTTT. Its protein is CSAKDSRGNSPLHF.